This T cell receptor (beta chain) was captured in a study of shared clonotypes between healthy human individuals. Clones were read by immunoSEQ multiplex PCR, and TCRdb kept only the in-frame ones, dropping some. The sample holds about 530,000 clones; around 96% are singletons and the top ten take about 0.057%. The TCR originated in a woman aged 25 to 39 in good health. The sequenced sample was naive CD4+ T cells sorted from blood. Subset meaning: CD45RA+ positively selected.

The DNA for the CDR3 is TGTGCCAGCAGCTTAGCCCCACCGAGAAGCGGGAAAACCTACGAGCAGTACTTC. It is translated as CASSLAPPRSGKTYEQYF. The J gene is TRBJ2-7, the V gene TRBV7-6; 7 bases line up with TRBD2. The V gene end was trimmed by 0 bases and the J gene end by 2 bases; junction bases not matched to a gene: 13. The CDR3 length is 18 residues. Germline values: CDR1 SGHVS, CDR2 FNYEAQ.